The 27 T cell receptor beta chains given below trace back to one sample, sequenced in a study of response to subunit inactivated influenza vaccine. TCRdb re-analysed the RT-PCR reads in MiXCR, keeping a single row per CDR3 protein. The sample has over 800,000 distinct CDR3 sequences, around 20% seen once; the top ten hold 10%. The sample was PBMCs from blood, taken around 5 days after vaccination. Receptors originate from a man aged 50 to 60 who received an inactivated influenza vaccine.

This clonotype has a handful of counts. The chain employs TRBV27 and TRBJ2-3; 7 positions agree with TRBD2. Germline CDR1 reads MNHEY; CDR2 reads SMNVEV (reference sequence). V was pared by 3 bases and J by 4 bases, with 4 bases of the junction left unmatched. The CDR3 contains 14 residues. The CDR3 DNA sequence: TGTGCCAGCAGTTTTCGTCTAGCGGCAGATACGCAGTATTTT. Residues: CASSFRLAADTQYF.

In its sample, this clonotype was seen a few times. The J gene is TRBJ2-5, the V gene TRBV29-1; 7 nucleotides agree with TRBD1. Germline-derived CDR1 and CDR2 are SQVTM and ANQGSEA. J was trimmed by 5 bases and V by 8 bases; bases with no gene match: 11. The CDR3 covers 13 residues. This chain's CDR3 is CSSRQGYVETQYF. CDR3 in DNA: TGCAGCTCGAGACAGGGATACGTTGAGACCCAGTACTTC.

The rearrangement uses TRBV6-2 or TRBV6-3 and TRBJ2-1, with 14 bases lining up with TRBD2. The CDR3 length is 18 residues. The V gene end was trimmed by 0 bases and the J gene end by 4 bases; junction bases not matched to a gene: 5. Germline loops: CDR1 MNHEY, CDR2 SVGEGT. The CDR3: CASSYSTSGGATYNEQFF. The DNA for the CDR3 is TGTGCCAGCAGTTACTCGACTAGCGGGGGGGCCACTTACAATGAGCAGTTCTTC.

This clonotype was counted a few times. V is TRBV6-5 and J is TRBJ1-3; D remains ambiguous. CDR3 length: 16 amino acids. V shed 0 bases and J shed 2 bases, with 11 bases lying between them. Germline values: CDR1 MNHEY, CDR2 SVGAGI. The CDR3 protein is CASSYSITVAGNTIYF. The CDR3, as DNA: TGTGCCAGCAGTTACTCGATAACCGTGGCTGGAAACACCATATATTTT.

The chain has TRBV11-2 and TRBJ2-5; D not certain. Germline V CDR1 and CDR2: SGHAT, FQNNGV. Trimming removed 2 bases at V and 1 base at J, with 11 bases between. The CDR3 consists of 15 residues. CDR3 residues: CASSLPRKGQETQYF. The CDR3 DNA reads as TGTGCCAGCAGCTTACCTCGGAAGGGCCAAGAGACCCAGTACTTC.

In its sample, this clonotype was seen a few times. CDR3 coding DNA: TGCGCCAGCAGCTTGGGATACCGCACCGGGGAGCTGTTTTTT. This translates into CASSLGYRTGELFF. J is TRBJ2-2 and V is TRBV5-1; D remains unclear. Trimming took 0 bases from V and 4 from J, leaving 7 bases between them. The V gene's germline CDR1 is SGHRS and CDR2 YFSETQ. The CDR3 sequence is 14 residues long. Looking up the rest from reference TRBV5-1 and TRBJ2-2 gives the full variable domain: KAGVTQTPRYLIKTRGQQVTLSCSPISGHRSVSWYQQTPGQGLQFLFEYFSETQRNKGNFPGRFSGRQFSNSRSEMNVSTLELGDSALYLCASSLGYRTGELFFGEGSRLTVL.

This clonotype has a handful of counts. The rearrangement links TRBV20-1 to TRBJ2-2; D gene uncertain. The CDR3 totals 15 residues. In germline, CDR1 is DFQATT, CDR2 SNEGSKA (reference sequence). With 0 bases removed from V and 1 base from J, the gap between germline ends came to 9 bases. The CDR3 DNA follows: TGCAGTGCTAGAGATAGGAGTAGGAACACCGGGGAGCTGTTTTTT. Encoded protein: CSARDRSRNTGELFF.

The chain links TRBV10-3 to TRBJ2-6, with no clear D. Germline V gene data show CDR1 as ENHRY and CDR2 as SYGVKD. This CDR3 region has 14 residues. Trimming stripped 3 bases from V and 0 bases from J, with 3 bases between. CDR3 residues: CAISDVSGANVLTF. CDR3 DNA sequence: TGTGCCATCAGTGATGTCTCTGGGGCCAACGTCCTGACTTTC.

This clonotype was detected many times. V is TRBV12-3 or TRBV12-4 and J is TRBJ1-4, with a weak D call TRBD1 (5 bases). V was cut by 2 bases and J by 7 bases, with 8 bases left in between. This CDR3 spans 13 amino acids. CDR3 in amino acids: CASSLQTAEKLFF. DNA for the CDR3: TGTGCCAGCAGTTTACAGACAGCTGAAAAACTGTTTTTT.

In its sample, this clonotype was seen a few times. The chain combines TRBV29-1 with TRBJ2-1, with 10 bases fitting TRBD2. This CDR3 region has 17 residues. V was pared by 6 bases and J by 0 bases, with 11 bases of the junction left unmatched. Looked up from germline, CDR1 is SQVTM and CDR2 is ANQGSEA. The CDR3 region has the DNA TGCAGCGTCGCCCGGACTAGCGGAATGAGCTCCTACAATGAGCAGTTCTTC. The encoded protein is CSVARTSGMSSYNEQFF.

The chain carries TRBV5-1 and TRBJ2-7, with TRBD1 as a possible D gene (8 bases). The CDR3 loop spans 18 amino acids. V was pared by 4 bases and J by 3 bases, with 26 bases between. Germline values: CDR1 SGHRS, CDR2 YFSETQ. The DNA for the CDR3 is TGCGCCAGCAGCCGGGGGGCCCAGGGGGCCAGAAGAATCTACGAGCAGTACTTC. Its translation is CASSRGAQGARRIYEQYF. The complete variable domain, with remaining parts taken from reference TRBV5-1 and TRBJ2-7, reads KAGVTQTPRYLIKTRGQQVTLSCSPISGHRSVSWYQQTPGQGLQFLFEYFSETQRNKGNFPGRFSGRQFSNSRSEMNVSTLELGDSALYLCASSRGAQGARRIYEQYFGPGTRLTVT.

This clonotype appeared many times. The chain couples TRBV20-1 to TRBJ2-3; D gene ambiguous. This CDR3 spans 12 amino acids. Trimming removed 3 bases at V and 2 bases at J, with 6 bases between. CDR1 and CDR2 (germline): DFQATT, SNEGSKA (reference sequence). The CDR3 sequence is CSARSYTDTQYF. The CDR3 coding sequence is TGCAGTGCTAGGTCCTACACAGATACGCAGTATTTT.

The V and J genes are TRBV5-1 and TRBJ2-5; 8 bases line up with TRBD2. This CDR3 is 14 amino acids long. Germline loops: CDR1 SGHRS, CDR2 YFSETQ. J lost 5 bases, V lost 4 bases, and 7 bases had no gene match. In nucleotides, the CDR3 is TGCGCCAGCAGCCCCCAGAGCGGGAGTGAGACCCAGTACTTC. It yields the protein CASSPQSGSETQYF.

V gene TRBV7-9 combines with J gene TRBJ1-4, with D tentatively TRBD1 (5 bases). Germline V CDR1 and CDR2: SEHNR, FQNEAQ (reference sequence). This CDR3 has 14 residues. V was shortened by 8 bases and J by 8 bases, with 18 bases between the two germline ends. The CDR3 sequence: CASALPGTEEKLFF. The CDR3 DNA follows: TGTGCCAGCGCCCTACCTGGGACCGAGGAAAAACTGTTTTTT.

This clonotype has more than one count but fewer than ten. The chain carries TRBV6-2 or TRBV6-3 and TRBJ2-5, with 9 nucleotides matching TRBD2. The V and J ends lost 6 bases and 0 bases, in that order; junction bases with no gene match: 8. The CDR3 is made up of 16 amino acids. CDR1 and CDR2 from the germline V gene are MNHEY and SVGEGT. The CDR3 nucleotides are TGTGCCAGCAGCTTGGACCTAGCGGGGTACCAAGAGACCCAGTACTTC. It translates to CASSLDLAGYQETQYF.

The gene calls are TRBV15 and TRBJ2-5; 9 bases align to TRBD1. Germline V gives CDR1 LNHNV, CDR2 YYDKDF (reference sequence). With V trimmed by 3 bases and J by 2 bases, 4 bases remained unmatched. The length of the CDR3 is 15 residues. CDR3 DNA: TGTGCCACCAGCAGTGGACAGGGGCGGCAAGAGACCCAGTACTTC. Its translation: CATSSGQGRQETQYF. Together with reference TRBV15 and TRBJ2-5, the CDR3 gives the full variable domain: DAMVIQNPRYQVTQFGKPVTLSCSQTLNHNVMYWYQQKSSQAPKLLFHYYDKDFNNEADTPDNFQSRRPNTSFCFLDIRSPGLGDTAMYLCATSSGQGRQETQYFGPGTRLLVL.

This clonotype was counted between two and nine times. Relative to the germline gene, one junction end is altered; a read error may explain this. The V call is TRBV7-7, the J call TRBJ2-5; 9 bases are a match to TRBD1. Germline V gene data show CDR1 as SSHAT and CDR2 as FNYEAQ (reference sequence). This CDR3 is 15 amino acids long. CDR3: CASSPSNRGRGTQYF. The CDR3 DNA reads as TGTGCTAGCAGCCCCTCAAACAGGGGGCGCGGGACCCAGTACTTC.

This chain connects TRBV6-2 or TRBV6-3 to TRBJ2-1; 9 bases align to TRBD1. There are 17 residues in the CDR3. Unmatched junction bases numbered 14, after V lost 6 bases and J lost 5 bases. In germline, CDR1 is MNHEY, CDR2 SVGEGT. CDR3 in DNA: TGTGCCAGCAGCTACCGCCCGGGACAGGGCTTTGACAATGAGCAGTTCTTC. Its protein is CASSYRPGQGFDNEQFF.

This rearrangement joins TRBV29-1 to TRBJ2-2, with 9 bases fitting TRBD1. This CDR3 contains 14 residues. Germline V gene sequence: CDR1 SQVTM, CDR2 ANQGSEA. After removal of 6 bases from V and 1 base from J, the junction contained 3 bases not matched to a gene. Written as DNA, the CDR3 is TGCAGCGTGTCGGGACAGGGGAACACCGGGGAGCTGTTTTTT. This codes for CSVSGQGNTGELFF.

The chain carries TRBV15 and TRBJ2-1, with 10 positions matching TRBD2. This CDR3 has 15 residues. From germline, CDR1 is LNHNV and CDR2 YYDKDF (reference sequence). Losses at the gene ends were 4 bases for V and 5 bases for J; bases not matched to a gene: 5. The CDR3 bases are TGTGCCACCAGCATATCCACTAGCGGGGACAATGAGCAGTTCTTC. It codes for CATSISTSGDNEQFF.

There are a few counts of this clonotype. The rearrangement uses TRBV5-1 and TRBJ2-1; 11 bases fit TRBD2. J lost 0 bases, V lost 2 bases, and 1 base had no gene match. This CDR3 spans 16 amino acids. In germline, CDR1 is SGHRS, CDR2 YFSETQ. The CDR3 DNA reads TGCGCCAGCAGCTTTACTAGCGGGAGCTCCTACAATGAGCAGTTCTTC. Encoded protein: CASSFTSGSSYNEQFF.

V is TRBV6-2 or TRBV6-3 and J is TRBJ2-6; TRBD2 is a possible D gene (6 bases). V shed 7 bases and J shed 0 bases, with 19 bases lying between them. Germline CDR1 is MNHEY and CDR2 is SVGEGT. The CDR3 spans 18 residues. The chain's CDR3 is CASTNNLGRDSGANVLTF. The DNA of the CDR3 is TGTGCCAGCACCAACAATCTCGGGCGGGACTCTGGGGCCAACGTCCTGACTTTC.

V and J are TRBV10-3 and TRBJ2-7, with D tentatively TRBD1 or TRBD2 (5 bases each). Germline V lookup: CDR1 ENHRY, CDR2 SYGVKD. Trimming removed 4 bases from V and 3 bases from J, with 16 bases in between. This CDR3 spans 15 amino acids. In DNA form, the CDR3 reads TGTGCCATCAGTGCTGGGACGGCCAAAGGCTACGAGCAGTACTTC. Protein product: CAISAGTAKGYEQYF.

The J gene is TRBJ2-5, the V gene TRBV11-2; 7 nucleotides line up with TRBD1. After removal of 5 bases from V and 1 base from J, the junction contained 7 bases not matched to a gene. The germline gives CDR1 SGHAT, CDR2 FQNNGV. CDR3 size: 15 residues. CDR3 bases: TGTGCCAGCAGCCCAATTGGGACAGTCCAAGAGACCCAGTACTTC. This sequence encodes CASSPIGTVQETQYF.

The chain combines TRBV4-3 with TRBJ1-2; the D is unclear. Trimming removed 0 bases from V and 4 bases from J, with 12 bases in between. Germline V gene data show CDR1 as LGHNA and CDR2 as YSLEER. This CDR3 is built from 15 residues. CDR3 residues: CASSQDMGIPYGYTF. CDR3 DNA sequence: TGCGCCAGCAGCCAAGATATGGGTATCCCCTATGGCTACACCTTC.

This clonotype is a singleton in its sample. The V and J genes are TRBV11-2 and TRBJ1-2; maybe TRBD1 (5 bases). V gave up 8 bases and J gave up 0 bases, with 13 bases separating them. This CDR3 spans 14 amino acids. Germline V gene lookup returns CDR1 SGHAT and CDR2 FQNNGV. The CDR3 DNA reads TGTGCCAGCTCAACAGGAGCAGCTAACTATGGCTACACCTTC. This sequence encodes CASSTGAANYGYTF.

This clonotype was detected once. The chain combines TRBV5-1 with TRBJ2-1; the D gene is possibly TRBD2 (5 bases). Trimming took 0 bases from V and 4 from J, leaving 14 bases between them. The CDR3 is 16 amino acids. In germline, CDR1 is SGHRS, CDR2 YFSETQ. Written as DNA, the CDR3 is TGCGCCAGCAGCTTGGATCTGGGAGTGGGGTACAATGAGCAGTTCTTC. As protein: CASSLDLGVGYNEQFF.